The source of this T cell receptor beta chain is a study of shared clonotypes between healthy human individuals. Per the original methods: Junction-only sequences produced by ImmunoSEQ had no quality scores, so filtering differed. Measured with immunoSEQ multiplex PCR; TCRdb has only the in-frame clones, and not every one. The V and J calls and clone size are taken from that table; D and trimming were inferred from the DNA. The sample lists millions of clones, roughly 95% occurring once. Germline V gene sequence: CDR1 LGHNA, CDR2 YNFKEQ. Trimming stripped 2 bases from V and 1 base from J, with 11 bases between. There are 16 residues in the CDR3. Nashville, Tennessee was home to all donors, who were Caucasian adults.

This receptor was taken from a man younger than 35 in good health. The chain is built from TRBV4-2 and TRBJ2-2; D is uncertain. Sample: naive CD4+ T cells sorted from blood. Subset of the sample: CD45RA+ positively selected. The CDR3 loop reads CASSQLGALNTGELFF. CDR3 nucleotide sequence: TGTGCCAGCAGCCAACTAGGTGCCCTGAACACCGGGGAGCTGTTTTTT.